This record covers a single T cell receptor beta chain. Per the study methods: Amplification with reference gene primers provided the estimates of nucleated cell counts. The method was immunoSEQ multiplex PCR; TCRdb's version includes in-frame clones alone and lacks a portion of them. The V and J calls and clone size were taken over from that table, and D and trimming were inferred from the DNA. The sample holds around 140,000 clones, approximately 90% seen once. The data were obtained in a study of blood T cell repertoires in COVID-19. The CDR3 consists of 12 residues. Germline V CDR1 and CDR2: MNHNY, SVGAGI (reference sequence). The V end was cut by 3 bases, the J end by 7 bases, with 7 bases between.

V gene TRBV6-6 combines with J gene TRBJ1-5; D remains unclear. Material: peripheral blood. This receptor was identified in a man aged 60-69 years with COVID-19, enrolled during active disease. DNA of the CDR3: TGTGCCAGCAGTTATTTGGAGCAGCCCCAGCATTTT. Amino acids: CASSYLEQPQHF.